These T cell receptor beta chains were read from a single sample in a study of cytomegalovirus exposure and HLA in healthy donors. Sequenced by immunoSEQ multiplex PCR; TCRdb stores in-frame clones only, minus some. The sample has over 130,000 clones; roughly 77% are singletons. Input material: PBMCs. These receptors all come from a human donor in good health. The CDR3 runs from the conserved cysteine through the conserved F or W. D genes are given only for firm matches. Clone sizes are given selectively: once, few, many, or a class where the clone is expanded.

size: NA; D: TRBD1; length: 16; J: TRBJ2-1; V: TRBV28; DNA: TGTGCCAGCAGCCTATTCGACAGGGGCTACAACAATGAGCAGTTCTTC; CDR3: CASSLFDRGYNNEQFF
size: NA; D: NA; length: 14; J: TRBJ1-1; V: TRBV6-1; DNA: TGTGCCAGCAACATAGGACAGCTGAACACTGAAGCTTTCTTT; CDR3: CASNIGQLNTEAFF
size: NA; D: NA; length: 11; J: TRBJ1-2; V: TRBV30; DNA: TGTGCCTGGAGTGTAGGAGGAGGCTACACCTTC; CDR3: CAWSVGGGYTF
size: NA; D: TRBD2; length: 14; J: TRBJ2-7; V: TRBV29-1; DNA: TGCAGCGTTGAAGTACTCGCGGGGGGAAACGAGCAGTACTTC; CDR3: CSVEVLAGGNEQYF
size: NA; D: NA; length: 16; J: TRBJ2-2; V: TRBV7-9; DNA: TGTGCCAGCAGCTTAGGATTCGGTCAGAACACCGGGGAGCTGTTTTTT; CDR3: CASSLGFGQNTGELFF
size: NA; D: TRBD1; length: 15; J: TRBJ2-5; V: TRBV15; DNA: TGTGCCACCAGCAGAGTCCCCAGGGGGCGGGAGACCCAGTACTTC; CDR3: CATSRVPRGRETQYF
size: NA; D: NA; length: 13; J: TRBJ2-7; V: TRBV5-6; DNA: TGTGCCAGCAGCTTGGGGACAGTTTACGAGCAGTACTTC; CDR3: CASSLGTVYEQYF
size: NA; D: TRBD1; length: 15; J: TRBJ1-2; V: TRBV28; DNA: TGTGCCAGCAGTTTATACCCCGACAGGGGAAGTGGCTACACCTTC; CDR3: CASSLYPDRGSGYTF
size: NA; D: NA; length: 15; J: TRBJ1-3; V: TRBV7-6; DNA: TGTGCCAGCAGCTTAGGCGGGGGGCCTGGAAACACCATATATTTT; CDR3: CASSLGGGPGNTIYF
size: NA; D: NA; length: 15; J: TRBJ2-7; V: TRBV21-1; DNA: TGTGCCAGCAGCAAAGGGTTCGGCGGGCCCTACGAGCAGTACTTC; CDR3: CASSKGFGGPYEQYF
size: NA; D: TRBD1; length: 16; J: TRBJ1-5; V: TRBV5-7; DNA: TGTGCCAGCAGTTCGACGACAGGGCCGTTGAATCAGCCCCAGCATTTT; CDR3: CASSSTTGPLNQPQHF
size: NA; D: NA; length: 15; J: TRBJ2-2; V: TRBV11-2; DNA: TGTGCCAGCAGGCGTATAGACGGGAGAACCGGGGAGCTGTTTTTT; CDR3: CASRRIDGRTGELFF
size: NA; D: TRBD1; length: 13; J: TRBJ1-2; V: TRBV7-9; DNA: TGTGCCAGCAGCCGGGGACAGTACGATGGCTACACCTTC; CDR3: CASSRGQYDGYTF
size: NA; D: TRBD1; length: 14; J: TRBJ2-3; V: TRBV7-3; DNA: TGTGCCAGCAGCCCTGGACAGGGGGCAGATACGCAGTATTTT; CDR3: CASSPGQGADTQYF
size: NA; D: NA; length: 13; J: TRBJ1-1; V: TRBV30; DNA: TGTGCCTGGGGGAGGGGGGGAACCACTGAAGCTTTCTTT; CDR3: CAWGRGGTTEAFF
size: NA; D: NA; length: 15; J: TRBJ1-1; V: TRBV2; DNA: TGTGCCAGCCAGACTAGGGGAGGGGTGGGCACTGAAGCTTTCTTT; CDR3: CASQTRGGVGTEAFF
size: NA; D: TRBD1; length: 17; J: TRBJ2-5; V: TRBV5-1; DNA: TGCGCCAGCAGCTTGGAGTCGGGGACAGGGCGGGGAGAGACCCAGTACTTC; CDR3: CASSLESGTGRGETQYF
size: NA; D: NA; length: 14; J: TRBJ1-5; V: TRBV7-8; DNA: TGTGCCAGCAGCTTAGAAGTGGGGCTAAAGCCCCAGCATTTT; CDR3: CASSLEVGLKPQHF
size: NA; D: NA; length: 15; J: TRBJ2-1; V: TRBV27; DNA: TGTGCCAGCAGTCCGCTAGCCCATAATACGAATGAGCAGTTCTTC; CDR3: CASSPLAHNTNEQFF
size: few; D: TRBD1; length: 15; J: TRBJ1-1; V: TRBV28; DNA: TGTGCCAGCAGTTTTGGTCCGGGACAGGGGGCGCTGTCTTTCTTT; CDR3: CASSFGPGQGALSFF
size: NA; D: NA; length: 15; J: TRBJ2-7; V: TRBV5-4; DNA: TGTGCCAGCAGCCGCGGCAGTGCGGAGTTCTACGAGCAGTACTTC; CDR3: CASSRGSAEFYEQYF
size: NA; D: TRBD1; length: 14; J: TRBJ1-5; V: TRBV18; DNA: TGTGCCAGCTCACTGACAGGGAGCAATCAGCCCCAGCATTTT; CDR3: CASSLTGSNQPQHF
size: NA; D: NA; length: 17; J: TRBJ1-2; V: TRBV7-9; DNA: TGTGCCAGCAGCTTAGCTCGGGGGGCAGGGGATTCTTTTGGCTACACCTTC; CDR3: CASSLARGAGDSFGYTF
size: NA; D: TRBD2; length: 19; J: TRBJ2-1; V: TRBV4-2; DNA: TGTGCCAGCAGCCAAGATCTAGTAGGGGGTCTAGCGGGAGTTGGTGAGCAGTTCTTC; CDR3: CASSQDLVGGLAGVGEQFF
size: NA; D: NA; length: 15; J: TRBJ2-1; V: TRBV6-5; DNA: TGTGCCAGCCAACCCTGGGAGGGGGGACGTGGTGAGCAGTTCTTC; CDR3: CASQPWEGGRGEQFF
size: NA; D: NA; length: 11; J: TRBJ1-2; V: TRBV5-4; DNA: TGTGCCAGCAGCTCCCCTGGCGGCTACACCTTC; CDR3: CASSSPGGYTF
size: NA; D: NA; length: 16; J: TRBJ1-1; V: TRBV30; DNA: TGTGCCTGGAGTGCGGGGATCCTCCTAGGGCGCACTGAAGCTTTCTTT; CDR3: CAWSAGILLGRTEAFF
size: NA; D: NA; length: 17; J: TRBJ2-5; V: TRBV6-1; DNA: TGTGCCAGCAGTGAACAGGGGGGACAGCGAAAAGGAGAGACCCAGTACTTC; CDR3: CASSEQGGQRKGETQYF
size: NA; D: TRBD1; length: 13; J: TRBJ1-2; V: TRBV6-5; DNA: TGTGCCAGCAGTCGGGACAGAAGCTATGGCTACACCTTC; CDR3: CASSRDRSYGYTF
size: NA; D: TRBD1; length: 14; J: TRBJ2-7; V: TRBV6-5; DNA: TGTGCCAGCAGTCTTAGGGACAGCTCCTACGAGCAGTACTTC; CDR3: CASSLRDSSYEQYF
size: NA; D: NA; length: 12; J: TRBJ1-1; V: TRBV12-5; DNA: TGTGCTAGTTGCAGGGGAAGTACTGAAGCTTTCTTT; CDR3: CASCRGSTEAFF
size: NA; D: TRBD1; length: 15; J: TRBJ2-2; V: TRBV4-2; DNA: TGTGCCAGCAGCCAACAGGACAGGGTTTCCGGGGAGCTGTTTTTT; CDR3: CASSQQDRVSGELFF
size: NA; D: NA; length: 14; J: TRBJ1-4; V: TRBV30; DNA: TGTGCCTGGAGTGGAGCAGGGTCGAGAGAAAAACTGTTTTTT; CDR3: CAWSGAGSREKLFF
size: NA; D: NA; length: 13; J: TRBJ2-2; V: TRBV10-3; DNA: TGTGCCATCAGGGATAGGGAGGTCGGGGAGCTGTTTTTT; CDR3: CAIRDREVGELFF
size: NA; D: TRBD1; length: 13; J: TRBJ2-7; V: TRBV29-1; DNA: TGCAGCGTTGGACAGGGGGCTACCTACGAGCAGTACTTC; CDR3: CSVGQGATYEQYF
size: NA; D: TRBD2; length: 14; J: TRBJ2-5; V: TRBV7-9; DNA: TGTGCCAGCAGCTTAGGGGCGGGGGTAGAGACCCAGTACTTC; CDR3: CASSLGAGVETQYF
size: NA; D: NA; length: 15; J: TRBJ2-6; V: TRBV27; DNA: TGTGCCAGCAGTTTTCTTTCCTCTGGGGCCAACGTCCTGACTTTC; CDR3: CASSFLSSGANVLTF
size: NA; D: NA; length: 16; J: TRBJ2-3; V: TRBV5-1; DNA: TGCGCCAGCAGCTTTGACGGCAGGGAGGCCACAGATACGCAGTATTTT; CDR3: CASSFDGREATDTQYF
size: once; D: NA; length: 14; J: TRBJ2-2; V: TRBV30; DNA: TGTGCCTGGAGTGTCGGTCGGGGTGCCGGGGAGCTGTTTTTT; CDR3: CAWSVGRGAGELFF
size: NA; D: NA; length: 14; J: TRBJ2-5; V: TRBV19; DNA: TGTGCCAGTAGTACGGAGATACACCAAGAGACCCAGTACTTC; CDR3: CASSTEIHQETQYF
size: NA; D: NA; length: 13; J: TRBJ2-7; V: TRBV6-6; DNA: TGTGCCAGCACCCCACCGGGGAGGTCAGAGCAGTACTTC; CDR3: CASTPPGRSEQYF
size: NA; D: TRBD1; length: 13; J: TRBJ2-7; V: TRBV27; DNA: TGTGCCAGCGGTGACAGGGCTAACTACGAGCAGTACTTC; CDR3: CASGDRANYEQYF
size: few; D: TRBD1; length: 15; J: TRBJ1-5; V: TRBV18; DNA: TGTGCCAGCTCCCCGACCAGGGGGTCAGCTCAGCCCCAGCATTTT; CDR3: CASSPTRGSAQPQHF
size: once; D: NA; length: 15; J: TRBJ1-6; V: TRBV30; DNA: TGTGCCTGGAGTGCGGCCCCCCAGGGTAGTTCACCCCTCCACTTT; CDR3: CAWSAAPQGSSPLHF
size: NA; D: TRBD1; length: 14; J: TRBJ2-7; V: TRBV19; DNA: TGTGCCAGTAGTATTGGGACAGGGACCTACGAGCAGTACTTC; CDR3: CASSIGTGTYEQYF
size: NA; D: TRBD1; length: 15; J: TRBJ1-2; V: TRBV7-2; DNA: TGTGCCAGCAGCTTACTCGACAGGGGGCGCCTCGGCTACACCTTC; CDR3: CASSLLDRGRLGYTF
size: NA; D: NA; length: 13; J: TRBJ2-7; V: TRBV9; DNA: TGTGCCAGCAGCGTAGGAACTGCTCTGGAGCAGTACTTC; CDR3: CASSVGTALEQYF
size: NA; D: NA; length: 14; J: TRBJ2-7; V: TRBV28; DNA: TGTGCCAGCAGTTTGGTGGCGGGCTCTTACGAGCAGTACTTC; CDR3: CASSLVAGSYEQYF
size: NA; D: TRBD1; length: 14; J: TRBJ1-3; V: TRBV5-6; DNA: TGTGCCAGCAGCTTATACAGGGGAGGAAACACCATATATTTT; CDR3: CASSLYRGGNTIYF
size: NA; D: TRBD1; length: 13; J: TRBJ1-6; V: TRBV28; DNA: TGTGCCAGCAGGCCTACAGGGGGGTCACCCCTCCACTTT; CDR3: CASRPTGGSPLHF
size: NA; D: TRBD2; length: 17; J: TRBJ2-1; V: TRBV5-1; DNA: TGCGCCAGCAGCTTGTTTGGCTTGGGGGGGTTCAGGAATGAGCAGTTCTTC; CDR3: CASSLFGLGGFRNEQFF
size: NA; D: TRBD2; length: 17; J: TRBJ2-5; V: TRBV7-2; DNA: TGTGCCAGCAGCTTAGCAGCTAGCGGGGGGATCCAAGAGACCCAGTACTTC; CDR3: CASSLAASGGIQETQYF
size: NA; D: NA; length: 15; J: TRBJ1-6; V: TRBV6-5; DNA: TGTGCCAGCAGTTACAAGCGGGCAGCCAATTCACCCCTCCACTTT; CDR3: CASSYKRAANSPLHF